The 16 T cell receptor beta chains presented below share a single source sample, sequenced in a study of early T cells in non-severe SARS-CoV-2 infection. TCRdb re-analysed the 5' RACE reads in MiXCR, keeping a single row per CDR3 protein. Among about 20,000 distinct CDR3 sequences listed, 5.7% were seen once. The material was whole blood, obtained at baseline. These receptors were obtained from an adult who was a healthcare worker with PCR-confirmed SARS-CoV-2 infection or an uninfected control (not recorded which).

Relative to its sample, this clonotype is medium-sized. V is TRBV7-2 and J is TRBJ2-7; the D is unclear. V shed 0 bases and J shed 5 bases, with 17 bases lying between them. The germline V gene has CDR1 SGHTA and CDR2 FQGNSA. The CDR3 covers 16 residues. As DNA, the CDR3 is TGTGCCAGCAGCTTAGCGCCTCCTACACGTCCTGACGAGCAGTACTTC. Protein sequence: CASSLAPPTRPDEQYF.

This clonotype was seen a few times. The genes are TRBV6-6 and TRBJ1-1; TRBD1 matches 9 bases. Germline CDR1 is MNHNY and CDR2 is SVGAGI (reference sequence). Trimming took 7 bases from V and 3 from J; bases not matched to a gene: 6. This CDR3 spans 14 amino acids. The CDR3 region has the DNA TGTGCCAGCACCCGAGACAGGGGGTACACTGAAGCTTTCTTT. Amino acids: CASTRDRGYTEAFF.

This clonotype was seen repeatedly, ten times or more. This rearrangement joins TRBV11-2 to TRBJ2-5, with no clear D. The CDR3 runs to 12 residues. V was pared by 2 bases and J by 5 bases, with 6 bases between. CDR1 is SGHAT and CDR2 is FQNNGV in the germline V gene. This chain's CDR3 is CASSLHSETQYF. The CDR3 DNA is TGTGCCAGCAGCTTACACAGCGAGACCCAGTACTTC. The full variable domain, completed using reference TRBV11-2 and TRBJ2-5, is EAGVAQSPRYKIIEKRQSVAFWCNPISGHATLYWYQQILGQGPKLLIQFQNNGVVDDSQLPKDRFSAERLKGVDSTLKIQPAKLEDSAVYLCASSLHSETQYFGPGTRLLVL.

The table lists this clonotype with many counts. The V and J genes are TRBV20-1 and TRBJ2-7; weak D call: TRBD1 (6 bases). CDR3 length: 14 residues. Germline CDR1 DFQATT, CDR2 SNEGSKA (reference sequence). V was pared by 4 bases and J by 5 bases, with 18 bases between. CDR3 in amino acids: CSAMPLTGRNEQYF. In DNA form, the CDR3 reads TGCAGTGCTATGCCACTTACAGGGAGAAACGAGCAGTACTTC.

J is TRBJ2-7 and V is TRBV18, with D possibly being TRBD1 (8 bases). Looked up from germline, CDR1 is KGHSH and CDR2 is LQKENI. V gave up 5 bases and J gave up 4 bases, with 18 bases separating them. The CDR3 contains 15 residues. This CDR3 is CASSTSTGGVYEQYF. The CDR3 nucleotides are TGTGCCAGCTCAACATCAACAGGGGGGGTGTACGAGCAGTACTTC.

This clonotype was detected only a few times. The rearrangement uses TRBV12-3 or TRBV12-4 and TRBJ2-3; 8 bases agree with TRBD1. CDR3 length: 15 residues. With V trimmed by 4 bases and J by 2 bases, 5 bases remained unmatched. The CDR3 is CASSSGQGYTDTQYF. The DNA for the CDR3 is TGTGCCAGCAGTTCAGGACAGGGCTACACAGATACGCAGTATTTT.

This clonotype was detected a few times. The chain uses TRBV20-1 and TRBJ1-1; 10 bases align to TRBD1. CDR1 is DFQATT, CDR2 SNEGSKA, per germline (reference sequence). This CDR3 has 15 residues. The CDR3 region has the DNA TGCAGCCCATTTCCCCGGGACAGGGGGAACACTGAAGCTTTCTTT. This translates into CSPFPRDRGNTEAFF.

Relative to its sample, this clonotype is medium-sized. The chain couples TRBV7-8 to TRBJ1-1; D is uncertain. CDR1 and CDR2 from the germline V gene are SGHVS and FQNEAQ. V was pared by 4 bases and J by 1 base, with 7 bases between. The CDR3 length is 13 residues. The CDR3 region is CASSSGRNTEAFF. Written as DNA, the CDR3 is TGTGCCAGCAGCTCCGGACGGAACACTGAAGCTTTCTTT.

This clonotype was detected many times. The genes are TRBV6-5 and TRBJ1-5; no clear D. Germline loops: CDR1 MNHEY, CDR2 SVGAGI. The germline V and J ends were trimmed by 2 bases and 3 bases, with 5 bases remaining between them. The CDR3 has 13 residues. The CDR3 DNA reads TGTGCCAGCAGTTACACCTACAATCAGCCCCAGCATTTT. Translation gives CASSYTYNQPQHF.

The chain recombines TRBV10-3 with TRBJ1-5; tentatively, D is TRBD1 (5 bases). This CDR3 spans 14 amino acids. Germline CDR1 ENHRY, CDR2 SYGVKD. Deletions cut 10 bases from V and 2 bases from J, with 15 bases between. The CDR3 is CATLEGSGNQPQHF. The CDR3 DNA is TGTGCCACCCTTGAGGGGAGCGGCAATCAGCCCCAGCATTTT.

The V gene is TRBV9, the J gene TRBJ2-7; TRBD2 matches at 8 bases. The germline V gene has CDR1 SGDLS and CDR2 YYNGEE. There are 14 residues in the CDR3. With V trimmed by 4 bases and J by 0 bases, 3 bases remained unmatched. The CDR3 bases are TGTGCCAGCAGCCTGGCGGGGGGCTCCTACGAGCAGTACTTC. Residues: CASSLAGGSYEQYF.

This clonotype is classed as medium-sized (0.01 to 0.1%). This chain joins TRBV9 and TRBJ1-4, with no clear D. The CDR3 sequence is 16 residues long. V shed 0 bases and J shed 0 bases, with 9 bases lying between them. Germline CDR1 and CDR2: SGDLS and YYNGEE. This chain's CDR3 is CASSVGAATTNEKLFF. The CDR3 DNA reads as TGTGCCAGCAGCGTAGGGGCGGCAACAACTAATGAAAAACTGTTTTTT.

This clonotype was seen just once. The rearrangement joins TRBV3-1 to TRBJ2-1; D tentatively fits TRBD1 or TRBD2 (5 bases each). This CDR3 region has 16 residues. Germline-derived CDR1 and CDR2 are LGHDT and YNNKEL (reference sequence). The ends were cut back, 4 bases at V and 8 bases at J, with 21 bases in the middle. The CDR3 DNA reads as TGTGCCAGCAGCCGGGATGGGACCGGGAAGAGGGATGAGCAGTTCTTC. Encoded protein: CASSRDGTGKRDEQFF.

In its sample, this clonotype was seen many times. V is TRBV30 and J is TRBJ2-1; D ambiguous. Germline-derived CDR1 and CDR2 are GTSNPN and SVGIG (reference sequence). Deletions cut 7 bases from V and 0 bases from J, with 7 bases between. The CDR3 covers 12 residues. The CDR3 DNA sequence: TGTGCCTTCGTAAGCTCCTACAATGAGCAGTTCTTC. Translated, it gives CAFVSSYNEQFF.

This clonotype has more than one count but fewer than ten. The chain employs TRBV12-3 or TRBV12-4 and TRBJ2-7; no clear D. V lost 6 bases to trimming and J lost 3 bases, with 6 bases between them. There are 11 residues in the CDR3. The CDR3 here is CASSISYEQYF. In DNA form, the CDR3 reads TGTGCCAGCAGCATTAGCTACGAGCAGTACTTC.

This chain links TRBV10-1 with TRBJ2-7; no reliable D call. This CDR3 contains 13 residues. In germline, CDR1 is WNHNN, CDR2 SYGVQD (reference sequence). The V end was cut by 4 bases, the J end by 6 bases, with 13 bases between. The CDR3 region has the DNA TGCGCCAGCAGTGGACCTAGTGTCCCCGAGCAGTACTTC. Translation gives CASSGPSVPEQYF.